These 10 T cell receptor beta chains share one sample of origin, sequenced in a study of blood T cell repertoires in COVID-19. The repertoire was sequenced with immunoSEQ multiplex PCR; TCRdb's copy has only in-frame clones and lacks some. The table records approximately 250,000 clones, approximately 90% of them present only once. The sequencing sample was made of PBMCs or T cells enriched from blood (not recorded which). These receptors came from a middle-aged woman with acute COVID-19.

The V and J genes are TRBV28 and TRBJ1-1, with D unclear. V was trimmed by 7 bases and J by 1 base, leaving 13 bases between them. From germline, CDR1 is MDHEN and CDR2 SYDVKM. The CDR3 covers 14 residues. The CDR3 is CASTLGVGNTEAFF. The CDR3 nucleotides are TGTGCCAGCACCTTAGGAGTCGGGAACACTGAAGCTTTCTTT.

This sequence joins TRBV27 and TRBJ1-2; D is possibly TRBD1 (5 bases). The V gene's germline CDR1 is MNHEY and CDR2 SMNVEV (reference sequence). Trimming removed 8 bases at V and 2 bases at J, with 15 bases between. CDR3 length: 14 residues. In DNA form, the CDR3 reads TGTGCCAGCGGAGGGACCCGGCACAACTATGGCTACACCTTC. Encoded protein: CASGGTRHNYGYTF.

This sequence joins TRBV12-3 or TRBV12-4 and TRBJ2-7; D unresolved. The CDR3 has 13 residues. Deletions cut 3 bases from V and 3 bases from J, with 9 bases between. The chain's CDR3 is CASSFTAYYEQYF. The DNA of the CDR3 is TGTGCCAGCAGTTTTACAGCCTACTACGAGCAGTACTTC.

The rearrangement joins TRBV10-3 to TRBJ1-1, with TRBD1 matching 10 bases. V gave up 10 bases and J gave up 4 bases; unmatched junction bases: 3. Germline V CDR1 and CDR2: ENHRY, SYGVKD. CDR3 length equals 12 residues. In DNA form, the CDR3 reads TGTGCCACCAGGACAGGGGGCACTGAAGCTTTCTTT. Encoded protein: CATRTGGTEAFF.

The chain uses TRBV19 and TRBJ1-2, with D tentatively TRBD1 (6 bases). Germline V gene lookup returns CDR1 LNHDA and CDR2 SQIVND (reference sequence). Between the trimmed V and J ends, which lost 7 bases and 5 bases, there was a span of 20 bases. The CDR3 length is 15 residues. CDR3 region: CASTVTGRRGYGYTF. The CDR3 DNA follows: TGTGCCAGTACGGTGACAGGACGACGGGGATATGGCTACACCTTC.

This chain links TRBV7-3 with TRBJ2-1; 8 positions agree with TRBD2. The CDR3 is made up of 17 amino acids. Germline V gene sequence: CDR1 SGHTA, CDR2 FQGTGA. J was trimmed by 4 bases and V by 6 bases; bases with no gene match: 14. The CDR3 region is CASRPQSSGRVYNEQFF. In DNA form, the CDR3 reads TGTGCCAGCAGGCCCCAGTCGAGCGGGAGAGTTTACAATGAGCAGTTCTTC. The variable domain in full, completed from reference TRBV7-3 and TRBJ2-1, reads GAGVSQTPSNKVTEKGKYVELRCDPISGHTALYWYRQSLGQGPEFLIYFQGTGAADDSGLPNDRFFAVRPEGSVSTLKIQRTERGDSAVYLCASRPQSSGRVYNEQFFGPGTRLTVL.

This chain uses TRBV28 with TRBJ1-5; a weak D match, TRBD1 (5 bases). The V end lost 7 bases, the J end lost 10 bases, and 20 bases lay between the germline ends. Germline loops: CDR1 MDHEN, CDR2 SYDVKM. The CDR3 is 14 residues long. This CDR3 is CASTKGAGYGPQHF. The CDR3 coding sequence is TGTGCCAGCACCAAAGGGGCAGGGTACGGCCCCCAGCATTTT.

In nucleotides, the CDR3 is TGCGCCAGCAGTGATCACCAGGGGGCGGCCACTGAAGCTTTCTTT. This gives the protein CASSDHQGAATEAFF. This rearrangement joins TRBV10-1 to TRBJ1-1; TRBD1 aligns across 8 bases. With V trimmed by 3 bases and J by 4 bases, 7 bases remained unmatched. The CDR3 is 15 residues long. CDR1 and CDR2 from the germline V gene are WNHNN and SYGVQD (reference sequence).

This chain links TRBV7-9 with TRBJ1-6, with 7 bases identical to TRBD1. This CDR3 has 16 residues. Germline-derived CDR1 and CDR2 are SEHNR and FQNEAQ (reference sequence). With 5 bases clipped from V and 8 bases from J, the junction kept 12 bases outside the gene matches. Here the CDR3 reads CASSPTNRGSDSPLHF. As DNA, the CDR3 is TGTGCCAGCAGCCCTACAAACAGGGGCTCGGATTCACCCCTCCACTTT.

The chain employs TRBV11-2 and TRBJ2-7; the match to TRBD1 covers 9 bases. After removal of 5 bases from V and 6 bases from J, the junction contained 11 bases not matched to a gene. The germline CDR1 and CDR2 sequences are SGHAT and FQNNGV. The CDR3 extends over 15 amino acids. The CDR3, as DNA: TGTGCCAGCAGCGGTCGACAGGGGGTAGATCGCGAGCAGTACTTC. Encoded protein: CASSGRQGVDREQYF.